The entry that follows covers one T cell receptor gamma chain sequence. Its antigen remains undetermined. The germline gene is not matched at one end of the junction; a read error may be the cause. The same CDR3 can be traced to other DNA sequences in this sample. From a lookup of the germline V gene, CDR1 and CDR2 are VENAVY and YDSYNSRV. The CDR3, from cysteine to phenylalanine, totals 14 residues. The only DNA kept is the CDR3, 42 bases in frame from the first base. For each case, genomic DNA was extracted from ten 5-um FFPE scrolls with the QIAamp DNA FFPE tissue kit. Classification of coeliac disease based on the TCR repertoire was tested using fully anonymised formalin-fixed paraffin-embedded duodenal biopsies that were surplus to diagnostic needs. Receptor libraries were prepared by multiplex PCR. Sequencing relied on an Ion Torrent PGM. TRG repertoires were amplified from around 0.2 ug of biopsy DNA with the LymphoTrack kit, in which Illumina adapters are carried by the primers. TRG amplicons were purified with AMPure XP beads, quantified on a 2100 Bioanalyzer, and pooled equimolarly. An Ion PGM instrument was used to sequence the TRG libraries. Processing in the source paper ran as follows. FastX discarded any read in which over 10% of nucleotides had a quality score below the third quartile for that patient. Alignment of reads was performed with IMGT/HighV-QUEST so that V, D and J genes were assigned, CDR3 regions were identified and functionality was assessed. After the sequences were translated into amino acids, every sequence predicted to be non-functional was thrown out. CDR3s were broken into kmers both with and without positional annotation, kmer frequencies were analysed by PCA, and samples were clustered using each of the 1023 combinations of PCs 1-10. Classification was validated by leave-one-out cross-validation, re-optimising parameters on the remaining samples each time. Using the vegan R package, Shannon diversity was calculated from repeated random subsamples whose size matched the lowest read count. TCRdb called clones from the public reads with CATT, and repeated DNA sequences were later combined into one row. The V and J calls, along with clone size, are taken from TCRdb and not from the paper's own processing. The sample table lists about 2,400 gamma-chain clones, approximately 50% of them with a count of one. 4.5% to 6% of the sample is in the top ten clones.

These data are taken from a study of intestinal T cells in coeliac disease (dated by TCRdb to the early 2020s). In terms of the full investigation: In the TRG cohort, coeliac patients were much younger than controls, with a mean age of roughly 15 years compared with 50 to 70 years. The TCR-delta (TRD) cohort comprised duodenal biopsies from approximately 10 coeliac disease patients and approximately 10 non-coeliac controls. A second, larger TCR-gamma (TRG) cohort comprised duodenal biopsies from more than 30 coeliac disease patients and some 21 non-coeliac controls. The study at large found these results: Of around 54 biopsies, around 50 (roughly 94%) were correctly classified by TRG clustering, which had a reported leave-one-out accuracy of around 87%. It was not possible to tell repeated CDR3 amino acid sequences apart from PCR duplicates. The coeliac group and the control group were significantly different in age, but an analysis split by age did not give significant classification. In training, clustering based on TRD kmers put every one of the 22 biopsies in the right class, and the leave-one-out accuracy was reported as 91%. FFPE-derived DNA was found to be relatively degraded, and loss of a proportion of TCR sequences in each sample was likely caused by this degradation.

The chain links TRGV8 with TRGJ1 or TRGJ2. The sequenced sample consisted of a duodenal biopsy. The receptor was isolated from a human donor with celiac disease. The CDR3 region reads CATWDSGLYYKKLF. The DNA is as follows: TGTGCTACCTGGGATAGCGGATTATATTATAAGAAACTCTTT.